Below are 24 T cell receptor beta chains sequenced from a single sample in a study of T cell responses to AZD1222 COVID-19 vaccine. Method: immunoSEQ multiplex PCR; TCRdb's copy keeps in-frame clones and lacks some. The sample includes roughly 130,000 clones, around 90% of them seen just once. Material: peripheral blood, obtained on day 0 of AZD1222 vaccination. The source of these receptors is an adult in good health.

This chain connects TRBV5-1 to TRBJ1-4, with 8 positions matching TRBD1. Per germline, CDR1 SGHRS and CDR2 YFSETQ. The CDR3 covers 16 residues. The V segment lost 4 bases and the J segment 0 bases; nucleotides outside the gene matches: 5. This chain's CDR3 is CASSEGQGATNEKLFF. The CDR3 DNA reads TGCGCCAGCAGCGAAGGACAGGGTGCAACTAATGAAAAACTGTTTTTT.

The J gene is TRBJ2-1, the V gene TRBV27; D gene ambiguous. Germline V gene lookup returns CDR1 MNHEY and CDR2 SMNVEV (reference sequence). CDR3 length: 12 amino acids. V was trimmed by 6 bases and J by 3 bases, leaving 6 bases between them. The CDR3: CASSFHYNEQFF. For the CDR3, the DNA is TGTGCCAGCAGCTTTCACTACAATGAGCAGTTCTTC.

This rearrangement joins TRBV2 to TRBJ1-1, with unresolved D. V was trimmed by 11 bases and J by 4 bases, leaving 20 bases between them. This CDR3 is 14 amino acids long. Germline CDR1 and CDR2: SNHLY and FYNNEI. The CDR3 DNA reads TGTGCCTCAAGGCGGGTCGCATCCAGCACTGAAGCTTTCTTT. Its protein product is CASRRVASSTEAFF.

The chain is built from TRBV5-1 and TRBJ2-7; the D call may be TRBD1 or TRBD2 (5 bases each). The CDR3 is 14 residues long. The germline CDR1 and CDR2 sequences are SGHRS and YFSETQ. The V end lost 4 bases, the J end lost 6 bases, and 17 bases lay between the germline ends. The CDR3 here is CASSRLGVNGEQYF. CDR3 nucleotide sequence: TGCGCCAGCAGCCGACTGGGGGTAAATGGCGAGCAGTACTTC. Complete variable domain (other parts from reference TRBV5-1 and TRBJ2-7): KAGVTQTPRYLIKTRGQQVTLSCSPISGHRSVSWYQQTPGQGLQFLFEYFSETQRNKGNFPGRFSGRQFSNSRSEMNVSTLELGDSALYLCASSRLGVNGEQYFGPGTRLTVT.

The chain is built from TRBV29-1 and TRBJ1-1; D gene ambiguous. Deletions cut 2 bases from V and 1 base from J, with 23 bases between. Germline assignment: CDR1 SQVTM and CDR2 ANQGSEA. The CDR3 length is 18 residues. In DNA, the CDR3 is TGCAGCGTTGAAATATATCGTCAGTATTTCGACCCGAACACTGAAGCTTTCTTT. Translated, it gives CSVEIYRQYFDPNTEAFF.

The genes are TRBV9 and TRBJ1-3, with D uncertain. In germline, CDR1 is SGDLS, CDR2 YYNGEE. The ends were cut back, 0 bases at V and 1 base at J, with 5 bases in the middle. The CDR3 runs to 14 residues. The CDR3 DNA reads as TGTGCCAGCAGCGTAGACCCGTCTGGAAACACCATATATTTT. This codes for CASSVDPSGNTIYF. Full variable domain (remainder filled in from reference TRBV9 and TRBJ1-3): DSGVTQTPKHLITATGQRVTLRCSPRSGDLSVYWYQQSLDQGLQFLIQYYNGEERAKGNILERFSAQQFPDLHSELNLSSLELGDSALYFCASSVDPSGNTIYFGEGSWLTVV.

To note about this clone: At one of its ends the junction is not consistent with the germline gene, which may arise from a read error. The rearrangement uses TRBV3-1 (or the pseudogene TRBV3-2) and TRBJ1-1, with D perhaps matching TRBD1 (6 bases). This CDR3 contains 11 residues. Germline V lookup: CDR1 LGHDT, CDR2 YNNKEL (reference sequence). Here the CDR3 reads CASSQATGLFF. The CDR3 coding sequence is TGTGCCAGCAGCCAGGCTACAGGGCTTTTTTTT.

This chain links TRBV9 with TRBJ2-6, with D possibly matching TRBD1 (5 bases). V dropped 6 bases and J dropped 1 base, with 20 bases sitting between them. Germline-derived CDR1 and CDR2 are SGDLS and YYNGEE. The CDR3 covers 18 residues. CDR3 DNA: TGTGCCAGCACCGACACTACGAGACAGTATTCTGGGGCCAACGTCCTGACTTTC. Its protein product is CASTDTTRQYSGANVLTF.

The chain has TRBV2 and TRBJ2-3, with 10 bases identical to TRBD2. V dropped 0 bases and J dropped 3; count of bases not matched to a gene: 3. The germline CDR1 and CDR2 sequences are SNHLY and FYNNEI. CDR3 length equals 16 residues. The CDR3 here is CASSEALTSGTDTQYF. The DNA for the CDR3 is TGTGCCAGCAGTGAAGCTTTGACTAGCGGGACAGATACGCAGTATTTT.

This clone was counted between two and nine times. This chain links TRBV19 with TRBJ2-7; D is possibly TRBD1 (5 bases). Trimming cost V 1 base and J 6 bases, with 19 bases left between them. The germline CDR1 and CDR2 sequences are LNHDA and SQIVND (reference sequence). CDR3 size: 16 residues. In DNA form, the CDR3 reads TGTGCCAGTAGTATAGCCTTTTCCGGACAAATGGGCGAGCAGTACTTC. Translation gives CASSIAFSGQMGEQYF.

This sequence joins TRBV19 and TRBJ1-4, with D unresolved. The CDR3 has 17 amino acids. Germline V CDR1 and CDR2: LNHDA, SQIVND (reference sequence). V lost 5 bases, J lost 8 bases, and 24 bases lay in between. As DNA, the CDR3 is TGTGCCAGTAGTGCAGCGAGCACAGCTATAATCGGGGAAAAACTGTTTTTT. Translated, it gives CASSAASTAIIGEKLFF.

The V call is TRBV19, the J call TRBJ1-5, with D unclear. CDR3 length: 14 residues. Germline V lookup: CDR1 LNHDA, CDR2 SQIVND (reference sequence). The V end lost 3 bases, the J end lost 7 bases, and 13 bases lay between the germline ends. CDR3 protein: CASSIKGFGQPQHF. The CDR3 DNA reads as TGTGCCAGTAGTATTAAGGGTTTTGGGCAGCCCCAGCATTTT.

This clone occurred once. The chain joins TRBV5-1 to TRBJ2-2, with D tentatively TRBD1 (5 bases). With 2 bases removed from V and 6 bases from J, the gap between germline ends came to 11 bases. The germline V gene has CDR1 SGHRS and CDR2 YFSETQ. This CDR3 has 14 residues. In DNA, the CDR3 is TGCGCCAGCAGCTTCAGGGCAGACGCCGGGGAGCTGTTTTTT. Protein product: CASSFRADAGELFF.

CDR3 DNA sequence: TGCGCCAGCAAACCGGAGGGGGGTGCCGGAAACACCATATATTTT. Translated: CASKPEGGAGNTIYF. The genes are TRBV4-1 and TRBJ1-3; a weak D match, TRBD1 (6 bases). The V gene's germline CDR1 is MGHRA and CDR2 YSYEKL. V lost 7 bases, J lost 4 bases, and 17 bases lay in between. The CDR3 is 15 amino acids.

The rearrangement links TRBV12-3 or TRBV12-4 to TRBJ1-1; D remains unclear. The CDR3 is made up of 12 amino acids. Trimming removed 9 bases from V and 7 bases from J, with 15 bases in between. CDR3 DNA sequence: TGTGCCAGTTTCCCAAAATGGGGTGAAGCTTTCTTT. Protein product: CASFPKWGEAFF.

V is TRBV19 and J is TRBJ2-5; TRBD1 matches 7 bases. V shed 1 base, J shed 10 bases, and the junction held 9 bases outside the gene matches. The CDR3 loop spans 14 amino acids. The germline V gene has CDR1 LNHDA and CDR2 SQIVND (reference sequence). The CDR3 spells CASSIGQGGQVQYF. The CDR3 region has the DNA TGTGCCAGTAGTATAGGACAGGGTGGTCAGGTCCAGTACTTC.

This clone has a single count. The junction departs from germline at one end; a sequencing error may be responsible. The chain combines TRBV5-1 with TRBJ2-7; D is perhaps TRBD1 (8 bases). CDR1 and CDR2 (germline): SGHRS, YFSETQ. The CDR3 runs to 14 residues. Here the CDR3 DNA reads TGCGCCAGTAGCTTGGCACAGGGGGGGTACGAGCAGTACTTC. Translating it yields CASSLAQGGYEQYF.

The chain uses TRBV5-6 and TRBJ1-2; D might be TRBD1 (5 bases). Deletions cut 10 bases from V and 1 base from J, with 14 bases between. Germline CDR1 reads SGHDT; CDR2 reads YYEEEE. This CDR3 is 13 amino acids long. This CDR3 is CAGSGPDNYGYTF. CDR3 nucleotide sequence: TGTGCCGGGTCAGGGCCCGATAACTATGGCTACACCTTC.

The chain uses TRBV5-1 and TRBJ2-2, with 7 nucleotides matching TRBD2. After removal of 1 base from V and 2 bases from J, the junction contained 2 bases not matched to a gene. The CDR3 is 15 residues long. Germline V gene sequence: CDR1 SGHRS, CDR2 YFSETQ. The CDR3 loop reads CASSLRGLNTGELFF. CDR3 in DNA: TGCGCCAGCAGCTTGAGGGGACTAAACACCGGGGAGCTGTTTTTT.

The chain couples TRBV6-2 or TRBV6-3 to TRBJ1-1; D is possibly TRBD1 (5 bases). The germline V gene encodes CDR1 MNHEY and CDR2 SVGEGT. The CDR3 runs 16 residues. V lost 2 bases and J 4 bases, leaving 17 bases between the germline ends. For the CDR3, the DNA is TGTGCCAGCAGTTACCAGGACATCGGGACGAGCACTGAAGCTTTCTTT. Encoded protein: CASSYQDIGTSTEAFF.

This chain joins TRBV12-3 or TRBV12-4 and TRBJ2-7; unclear D gene. V shed 2 bases and J shed 6 bases, with 11 bases lying between them. CDR3 length: 13 amino acids. CDR3 sequence (DNA): TGTGCCAGCAGTTTATTATTAGGATTCGAGCAGTACTTC. Residues: CASSLLLGFEQYF.

J is TRBJ1-5 and V is TRBV30; D might be TRBD1 (6 bases). Trimming removed 0 bases from V and 5 bases from J, with 14 bases in between. Germline V gene lookup returns CDR1 GTSNPN and CDR2 SVGIG (reference sequence). This CDR3 region has 15 residues. CDR3 in DNA: TGTGCCTGGAGTGTTGATCAGGGGTCCCATCAGCCCCAGCATTTT. It codes for CAWSVDQGSHQPQHF.

The chain has TRBV9 and TRBJ1-2; 9 positions agree with TRBD1. This CDR3 has 14 residues. Germline CDR1 reads SGDLS; CDR2 reads YYNGEE. Trimming at V came to 0 bases and at J to 3 bases, leaving 0 bases not matched to a gene. The CDR3 sequence is CASSVGTGDYGYTF. The CDR3 coding sequence is TGTGCCAGCAGCGTAGGGACAGGGGACTATGGCTACACCTTC.

This chain connects TRBV11-2 to TRBJ1-1; D gene unclear. V shed 5 bases and J shed 4 bases, with 11 bases lying between them. Per germline, CDR1 SGHAT and CDR2 FQNNGV. The CDR3 sequence is 13 residues long. The CDR3 nucleotides read TGTGCCAGCAGCCCCGGGGTTGGCACTGAAGCTTTCTTT. This encodes CASSPGVGTEAFF.